This TCR beta chain is drawn from a study of OX40 agonist ivuxolimab in advanced cancers. Study-wide context: Dose-escalation patients were diagnosed with hepatocellular carcinoma, melanoma, renal cell cancer or head and neck cancer.

About this clone itself: No antigen is known for it.

TCRdb keeps only in-frame clones here, not all; method: immunoSEQ multiplex PCR. This sample has tens of thousands of clones, with about 80% found just once. V was cut by 3 bases and J by 1 base, with 12 bases left in between. The CDR3 consists of 15 residues. Germline V gene data show CDR1 as SGHVS and CDR2 as FQNEAQ. Study results and limitations: Clonal expansion by week 6 occurred in CD4+ and CD8+ blood T cells (at 0.1 to 3.0 mg/kg). Averaged across samples, CD8+ T cells carried more expanded clones than CD4+ did. In the 0.1-3.0 mg/kg groups, partial responders showed among the lowest expansion.

This clonotype originated in an adult with an advanced solid tumor such as melanoma, head and neck, liver or kidney cancer. The rearrangement joins TRBV7-8 to TRBJ1-2, with no clear D. The source was CD4+ or CD8+ T cells sorted from blood, collected in a trial of the OX40 agonist ivuxolimab. In DNA, the CDR3 is TGTGCCAGCAGCTTCCGAATCGGGGATAACTATGGCTACACCTTC. This translates into CASSFRIGDNYGYTF.